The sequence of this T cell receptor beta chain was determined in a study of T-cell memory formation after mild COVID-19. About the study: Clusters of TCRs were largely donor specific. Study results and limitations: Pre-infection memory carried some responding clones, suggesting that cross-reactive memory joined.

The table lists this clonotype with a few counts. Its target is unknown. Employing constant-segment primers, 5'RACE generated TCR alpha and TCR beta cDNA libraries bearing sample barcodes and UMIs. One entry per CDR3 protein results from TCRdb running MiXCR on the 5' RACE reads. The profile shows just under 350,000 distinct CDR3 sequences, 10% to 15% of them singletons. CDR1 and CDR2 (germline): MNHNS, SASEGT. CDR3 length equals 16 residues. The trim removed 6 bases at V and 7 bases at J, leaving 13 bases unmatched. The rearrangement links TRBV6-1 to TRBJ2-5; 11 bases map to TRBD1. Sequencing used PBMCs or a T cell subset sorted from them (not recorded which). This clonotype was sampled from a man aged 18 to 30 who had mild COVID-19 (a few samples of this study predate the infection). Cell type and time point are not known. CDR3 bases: TGTGCCAGCAGAACTTTTGGACAGGGGGCTGGAGGGACCCAGTACTTC. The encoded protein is CASRTFGQGAGGTQYF.